The clone carrying this T cell receptor (beta chain) was observed at least ten times. Its target is not known. The data belong to a study of T cells in Graves' hyperthyroidism and ophthalmopathy. Study-wide findings and caveats: The majority of expanded thyroid clonotypes above 0.001 also appeared in blood.

V lost 6 bases to trimming and J lost 3 bases; unmatched junction nucleotides: 15. This CDR3 has 18 residues. The TCR beta CDR3 regions underwent amplification using RNA transcripts as the source. Primed by the HTBI set, a first-round RT-PCR was run on the TCR CDR3. TCRdb reanalysed the multiplex PCR reads using MiXCR and keeps one entry per CDR3 protein. Among roughly 510,000 distinct CDR3 sequences, roughly 20% were seen once, and the ten largest hold 26%. The sequencing input was blood. The receptor's source is a man aged 18-30 years with Graves' hyperthyroidism. The chain combines TRBV12-3 or TRBV12-4 with TRBJ1-5; 9 bases match TRBD1. DNA for the CDR3: TGTGCCAGCAGCCCAGGGGGACAGGGACTTCCTTTCAATCAGCCCCAGCATTTT. It specifies CASSPGGQGLPFNQPQHF.